The 16 T cell receptor beta chains presented below share a single source sample, sequenced in a study of blood T cell repertoires in COVID-19 (dated by TCRdb to 2018 to 2021). Library generation was performed with the immunoSEQ multiplex PCR assay. Not all clones reach the TCRdb copy of this immuneACCESS table, which keeps in-frame sequences only. Checked studies attribute under half of the gap to unresolved V genes and leave the rest unexplained. The sample table shows about 280,000 clones, and almost 90% are seen once. Of the sample, about 11% is held by the ten largest clones. The sample comprised peripheral blood. All receptors derive from a woman under 40 with COVID-19, enrolled during active disease.

The gene calls are TRBV30 and TRBJ2-7; 8 bases map to TRBD2. The junction had 18 bases not matched to a gene; V was cut back by 4 bases and J by 7 bases. The CDR3 runs to 16 residues. Germline V lookup: CDR1 GTSNPN, CDR2 SVGIG (reference sequence). The CDR3 nucleotides read TGTGCCTGGACCCCCGGGGGGCTAGCGGGCGTTAGTGAGCAGTACTTC. Its protein is CAWTPGGLAGVSEQYF.

The chain links TRBV5-6 to TRBJ2-1; D is perhaps TRBD2 (5 bases). The CDR3 has 12 amino acids. CDR1 is SGHDT, CDR2 YYEEEE, per germline. Trimming removed 4 bases from V and 7 bases from J, with 9 bases in between. CDR3 region: CASSRGVNEQFF. DNA of the CDR3: TGTGCCAGCAGCCGGGGAGTGAATGAGCAGTTCTTC. Together with reference TRBV5-6 and TRBJ2-1, the CDR3 gives the full variable domain: DAGVTQSPTHLIKTRGQQVTLRCSPKSGHDTVSWYQQALGQGPQFIFQYYEEEERQRGNFPDRFSGHQFPNYSSELNVNALLLGDSALYLCASSRGVNEQFFGPGTRLTVL.

The sample holds a few counts of this clone. This sequence joins TRBV28 and TRBJ1-5; D is unclear. Germline CDR1 is MDHEN and CDR2 is SYDVKM. This CDR3 spans 12 amino acids. Trimming pared 1 base from V and 5 bases from J, leaving 3 bases between. CDR3 sequence: CASSLFYQPQHF. CDR3 bases: TGTGCCAGCAGTTTATTCTATCAGCCCCAGCATTTT.

This chain links TRBV18 with TRBJ1-1, with TRBD1 matching over 9 bases. The CDR3 length is 16 residues. CDR1 is KGHSH and CDR2 is LQKENI in the germline V gene. V was clipped by 6 bases and J by 4 bases; unmatched bases: 12. This chain's CDR3 is CASSPSRSGQGTEAFF. DNA for the CDR3: TGTGCCAGCTCTCCGAGCCGTTCGGGACAGGGCACTGAAGCTTTCTTT.

V usage is TRBV28 and J usage is TRBJ2-1; TRBD2 matches 10 bases. CDR1 is MDHEN, CDR2 SYDVKM, per germline. The V segment lost 8 bases and the J segment 8 bases; nucleotides outside the gene matches: 9. The length of the CDR3 is 14 residues. DNA of the CDR3: TGTGCCAGCTTTACAACTAGCGGGATTGATGAGCAGTTCTTC. Protein product: CASFTTSGIDEQFF.

This chain uses TRBV14 with TRBJ1-2; weak D call: TRBD1 (6 bases). V was pared by 1 base and J by 8 bases, with 20 bases between. CDR3 length: 16 residues. Germline values: CDR1 SGHDN, CDR2 FVKESK. The CDR3 sequence: CASSQVGTGPTRGYTF. The CDR3 DNA sequence: TGTGCCAGCAGCCAAGTAGGCACAGGGCCTACTCGGGGCTACACCTTC.

This chain uses TRBV27 with TRBJ2-1; TRBD2 aligns across 8 bases. The CDR3 consists of 22 residues. Trimming cost V 3 bases and J 6 bases; bases outside gene matches: 28. CDR1 and CDR2 (germline): MNHEY, SMNVEV (reference sequence). CDR3 in amino acids: CASSFSPLRGQRGLVMVNEQFF. The CDR3 nucleotides read TGTGCCAGCAGTTTCAGCCCTCTGAGAGGTCAGAGGGGACTAGTGATGGTCAATGAGCAGTTCTTC.

The CDR3 loop is CASSLGGQGTDTQYF. The CDR3 coding sequence is TGTGCCAGCAGCTTAGGCGGGCAGGGGACAGATACGCAGTATTTT. The chain carries TRBV7-2 and TRBJ2-3; D possibly corresponds to TRBD1 (6 bases). Germline V CDR1 and CDR2: SGHTA, FQGNSA. V was shortened by 1 base and J by 3 bases, with 11 bases between the two germline ends. This CDR3 has 15 residues.

This sequence joins TRBV10-2 and TRBJ2-2, with TRBD2 matching 8 bases. Trimming cost V 6 bases and J 3 bases; bases outside gene matches: 6. Germline V CDR1 and CDR2: WSHSY, SAAADI. This CDR3 region has 15 residues. CDR3 in DNA: TGCGCCAGCAGAACTAGCGGCTTAGACACCGGGGAGCTGTTTTTT. This codes for CASRTSGLDTGELFF.

This chain joins TRBV5-1 and TRBJ1-1; 8 bases are shared with TRBD1. Germline V gene lookup returns CDR1 SGHRS and CDR2 YFSETQ. This CDR3 region has 14 residues. Trimming cost V 5 bases and J 1 base; bases outside gene matches: 4. The CDR3 sequence: CASRDGQGNTEAFF. The CDR3 DNA reads as TGCGCCAGCAGGGACGGACAGGGGAACACTGAAGCTTTCTTT.

The chain joins TRBV18 to TRBJ2-6; no clear D. The CDR3 consists of 15 residues. V dropped 2 bases and J dropped 1 base, with 6 bases sitting between them. Germline V gene data show CDR1 as KGHSH and CDR2 as LQKENI. As DNA, the CDR3 is TGTGCCAGCTCACCAATCGGTTCTGGGGCCAACGTCCTGACTTTC. This translates into CASSPIGSGANVLTF.

J is TRBJ2-7 and V is TRBV11-3, with TRBD1 as a possible D gene (6 bases). Germline CDR1 reads SGHNT; CDR2 reads YENEEA. V lost 5 bases, J lost 2 bases, and 13 bases lay in between. CDR3 length equals 14 residues. DNA for the CDR3: TGTGCCAGCAGCGCAACAGGGTCCCCCTACGAGCAGTACTTC. It codes for CASSATGSPYEQYF.

The chain carries TRBV4-1 and TRBJ1-1; possible D gene TRBD1, 5 bases. CDR1 and CDR2 (germline): MGHRA, YSYEKL. This CDR3 has 14 residues. V lost 0 bases to trimming and J lost 4 bases, with 9 bases between them. The CDR3 reads CASSQEPGVTEAFF. In DNA, the CDR3 is TGCGCCAGCAGCCAAGAACCGGGGGTCACTGAAGCTTTCTTT.

The rearrangement links TRBV5-1 to TRBJ2-5, with D tentatively TRBD2 (6 bases). Germline CDR1 reads SGHRS; CDR2 reads YFSETQ. There are 18 residues in the CDR3. V dropped 0 bases and J dropped 6 bases, with 24 bases sitting between them. The CDR3 region has the DNA TGCGCCAGCAGCTTGGGCTTGAGGTTGGCGCGGGATGAGAAGACCCAGTACTTC. Residues: CASSLGLRLARDEKTQYF.

The V call is TRBV9, the J call TRBJ1-3, with a weak D call TRBD1 (6 bases). This CDR3 has 17 amino acids. Germline CDR1 and CDR2: SGDLS and YYNGEE. The V end lost 0 bases, the J end lost 2 bases, and 15 bases lay between the germline ends. CDR3 DNA: TGTGCCAGCAGCGTAGATCTAGGGGGTAGGGCTGGAAACACCATATATTTT. This codes for CASSVDLGGRAGNTIYF.

The V and J genes are TRBV28 and TRBJ2-5, with 7 bases identical to TRBD1. Germline CDR1 and CDR2: MDHEN and SYDVKM. After removal of 6 bases from V and 1 base from J, the junction contained 8 bases not matched to a gene. This CDR3 spans 15 amino acids. CDR3 loop: CASSPDRARQETQYF. The DNA of the CDR3 is TGTGCCAGCAGCCCCGACAGGGCTCGCCAAGAGACCCAGTACTTC.